This note documents a single TCR beta chain sequence. Its antigen is still unknown. No much larger clone is present one base from it, and per-base qualities are unavailable. The data were produced on an Illumina MiSeq. The public reads were quality trimmed at Q25 with fastp and then assembled into clones with MiXCR by TCRdb, keeping productive beta chains. Merged by CDR3 protein, the rows form single entries marked with the most common genes and DNA. The sample table contains about 4,100 distinct CDR3 sequences; only one count was recorded for roughly a tenth of them. The ten largest clones capture around 13% of the sample. The data were taken from a study. CDR1 is given as KGHDR and CDR2 as SFDVKD, both from the germline V gene. V loses 6 bases of germline sequence and J loses 4 bases, and the interval between the two ends is 6 bases. Measured from the cysteine to the phenylalanine, the CDR3 is 11 residues long. Just CDR3 DNA is preserved here, 33 bases in frame from base 1.

The receptor comes from a human donor with rheumatoid arthritis. Sequenced: CD4+ T cells from synovial fluid. Rearrangement joined TRBV24-1 to TRBJ2-7; the D gene is unclear. The DNA sequence is TGTGCCACCAGTCTTGGGTACGAGCAGTACTTC. Translated, it reads CATSLGYEQYF.